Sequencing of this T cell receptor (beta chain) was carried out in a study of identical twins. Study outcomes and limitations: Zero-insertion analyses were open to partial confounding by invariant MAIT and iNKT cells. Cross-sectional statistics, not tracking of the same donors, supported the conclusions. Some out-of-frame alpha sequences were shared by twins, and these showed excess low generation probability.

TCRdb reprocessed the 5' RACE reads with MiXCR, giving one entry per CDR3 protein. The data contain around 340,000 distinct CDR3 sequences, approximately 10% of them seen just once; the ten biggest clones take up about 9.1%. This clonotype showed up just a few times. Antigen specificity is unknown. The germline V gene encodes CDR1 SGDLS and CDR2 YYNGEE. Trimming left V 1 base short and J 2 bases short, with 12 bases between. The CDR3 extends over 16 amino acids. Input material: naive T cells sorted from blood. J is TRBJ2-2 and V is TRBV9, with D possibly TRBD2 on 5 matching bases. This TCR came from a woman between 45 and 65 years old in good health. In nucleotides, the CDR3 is TGTGCCAGCAGCGTACAGCCGGGGTTTAACACCGGGGAGCTGTTTTTT. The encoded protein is CASSVQPGFNTGELFF. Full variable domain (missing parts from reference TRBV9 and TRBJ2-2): DSGVTQTPKHLITATGQRVTLRCSPRSGDLSVYWYQQSLDQGLQFLIQYYNGEERAKGNILERFSAQQFPDLHSELNLSSLELGDSALYFCASSVQPGFNTGELFFGEGSRLTVL.